The next 23 T cell receptor beta chains were all read from a single sample in a study of T cells expressing NK-cell markers. Reprocessing the 5' RACE reads, TCRdb reports a single entry for every CDR3 protein and omits DNA. The sample table sets out about 260,000 distinct CDR3 sequences. Material: blood T cells: a sorted CD56 or NKG2C T cell subset, CD4+ or CD8+ T cells, or bulk PBMC T cells (not recorded which). The receptor source for this set is a woman between 18 and 70 years old in good health.

This rearrangement joins TRBV20-1 to TRBJ2-3; TCRdb reports TRBD1, a call that lacks DNA to check it against. The length of the CDR3 is 14 residues. Looked up from germline, CDR1 is DFQATT and CDR2 is SNEGSKA (reference sequence). Here the CDR3 reads CSARGGSVSDTQYF.

The genes are TRBV20-1 and TRBJ1-2. The CDR3 totals 14 residues. Germline V gene data show CDR1 as DFQATT and CDR2 as SNEGSKA (reference sequence). The CDR3 region is CSARVAGRDYGYTF.

This chain uses TRBV7-2 with TRBJ2-3; TCRdb's assignment of TRBD1 cannot be checked, as there is no DNA. Germline loops: CDR1 SGHTA, CDR2 FQGNSA. The CDR3 loop spans 17 amino acids. The chain's CDR3 is CASSLFAPDYSPDTQYF.

The chain combines TRBV29-1 with TRBJ2-7; TCRdb returns TRBD1, unconfirmable since there is no DNA. The germline V gene has CDR1 SQVTM and CDR2 ANQGSEA. The CDR3 sequence is 12 residues long. The CDR3 here is CSVVLGGGEQYF.

J is TRBJ2-5 and V is TRBV3-1. Germline V gene lookup returns CDR1 LGHDT and CDR2 YNNKEL (reference sequence). CDR3 length equals 15 residues. The CDR3 reads CASSQGGVSHETQYF.

The chain links TRBV20-1 to TRBJ2-7. The CDR3 extends over 13 amino acids. Germline CDR1 reads DFQATT; CDR2 reads SNEGSKA (reference sequence). The CDR3 sequence is CSARGPSSYEQYF.

The chain joins TRBV6-1 to TRBJ2-7; the TRBD1 assignment by TCRdb is unverifiable without DNA. CDR1 MNHNS and CDR2 SASEGT come from the germline V gene. The CDR3 totals 15 residues. CDR3 region: CASRGSDRGQYEQYF.

V usage is TRBV20-1 and J usage is TRBJ2-5; TCRdb selects TRBD1, and the lack of DNA leaves this call unchecked. The CDR3 runs to 13 residues. Germline V gene data show CDR1 as DFQATT and CDR2 as SNEGSKA (reference sequence). This CDR3 is CSAPRQGFETQYF.

CDR3 region: CASSVDPGPELGEQFF. The V gene is TRBV9, the J gene TRBJ2-1; TCRdb proposes TRBD2, but this gene call is untestable without DNA. The CDR3 runs to 16 residues. Germline lookup yields CDR1 SGDLS and CDR2 YYNGEE.

The rearrangement links TRBV11-2 to TRBJ2-4; TCRdb's assignment of TRBD2 cannot be checked, as there is no DNA. Per the germline V gene, CDR1 is SGHAT and CDR2 is FQNNGV. This CDR3 region has 13 residues. CDR3 loop: CASKLSSGDIQYF.

This chain uses TRBV4-3 with TRBJ1-4. CDR3 length: 15 residues. Germline V gene lookup returns CDR1 LGHNA and CDR2 YSLEER. The CDR3 is CASSQDAATNEKLFF.

The chain combines TRBV4-2 with TRBJ1-1; the D call from TCRdb, TRBD1, cannot be confirmed without DNA. This CDR3 contains 16 residues. CDR1 is LGHNA and CDR2 is YNFKEQ in the germline V gene. The CDR3 sequence: CASSQDRAGEGTEAFF.

The chain combines TRBV4-3 with TRBJ1-5; TCRdb's assignment of TRBD1 cannot be checked, as there is no DNA. Germline V CDR1 and CDR2: LGHNA, YSLEER. CDR3 length equals 15 residues. CDR3 region: CASSQVTGLNQPQHF.

The rearrangement uses TRBV28 and TRBJ1-2; with no DNA, the TCRdb D assignment of TRBD1 cannot be verified. The CDR3 totals 14 residues. Germline-derived CDR1 and CDR2 are MDHEN and SYDVKM. The CDR3 protein is CASSPGTGDYGYTF.

The rearrangement joins TRBV7-2 to TRBJ2-1; the TCRdb D gene call, TRBD1, has no DNA to confirm it. The germline CDR1 and CDR2 sequences are SGHTA and FQGNSA. The CDR3 totals 14 residues. This CDR3 is CASSLDVGPGEQFF.

This chain links TRBV5-1 with TRBJ2-1; TCRdb reports TRBD2, a call that lacks DNA to check it against. This CDR3 contains 14 residues. Germline assignment: CDR1 SGHRS and CDR2 YFSETQ. The CDR3 reads CASSSGTSGDNQFF.

The chain couples TRBV2 to TRBJ2-1; TCRdb outputs TRBD1, but without DNA this stays unchecked. Germline V gene sequence: CDR1 SNHLY, CDR2 FYNNEI. The CDR3 runs to 13 residues. Here the CDR3 reads CASSQQGLGEQFF.

The CDR3 reads CASGTGIRPNTGELFF. The V and J genes are TRBV19 and TRBJ2-2; TCRdb's D call, TRBD1, is unchecked because there is no DNA. The CDR3 contains 16 residues. Germline CDR1 is LNHDA and CDR2 is SQIVND (reference sequence).

J is TRBJ1-2 and V is TRBV6-1; the TCRdb D gene call, TRBD1, has no DNA to confirm it. CDR1 is MNHNS, CDR2 SASEGT, per germline. The CDR3 is 14 amino acids. This CDR3 is CASSGGQLNYGYTF.

J is TRBJ2-2 and V is TRBV30. The length of the CDR3 is 12 residues. CDR1 and CDR2 (germline): GTSNPN, SVGIG (reference sequence). The CDR3 loop is CAWSVSPGELFF.

The chain links TRBV20-1 to TRBJ2-5; TCRdb's D call of TRBD1 is untestable without DNA. Germline assignment: CDR1 DFQATT and CDR2 SNEGSKA (reference sequence). This CDR3 region has 16 residues. The CDR3: CSATTGTGGRGETQYF.

This chain links TRBV7-9 with TRBJ1-6; the TCRdb call, TRBD1, lacks DNA for checking. CDR1 and CDR2 from the germline V gene are SEHNR and FQNEAQ (reference sequence). This CDR3 contains 14 residues. The CDR3 sequence: CASSFGTPNSPLHF.

This chain connects TRBV18 to TRBJ1-2; TCRdb's D call, TRBD1, is unchecked because there is no DNA. Germline assignment: CDR1 KGHSH and CDR2 LQKENI. The CDR3 has 15 amino acids. CDR3 loop: CASSPGSGLNYGYTF.